Ten or more counts support the clone carrying this T cell receptor (beta chain). Trimming removed 6 bases at V and 9 bases at J, with 9 bases between. This CDR3 has 12 amino acids. The entry originates in a study of molecular identifiers for immune sequencing clone quantification. TCRdb analysed the PCR reads with MiXCR anew, one entry per CDR3 protein. The sample records about 510,000 distinct CDR3 sequences, about a fifth being singletons. The clonotype comes from a human donor in good health. Some libraries in this study had Jurkat cell RNA spiked in. V and J are TRBV12-3 or TRBV12-4 and TRBJ1-6; D unresolved. The sequenced sample consisted of naive CD8+ T cells from blood, with Jurkat cell RNA spiked in. Subset: FACS-sorted CD8+CD4-CCR7+CD45RA+ naive T cells. The DNA for the CDR3 is TGTGCCAGCAGGGACTTAGTTTCACCCCTCCACTTT. This translates into CASRDLVSPLHF.